Shown below are 10 T cell receptor beta chains from a single sample sequenced in a study of beta chain features in type 1 diabetes. Expressed TCRB transcripts got sequenced, as all isolated RNA was reverse transcribed. Assay used: immunoSEQ multiplex PCR; TCRdb lists only in-frame clones, some missing. The table records hundreds of thousands of clones, approximately 15% of them present only once. Their antigens remain unidentified. General study results and limits: For Type 1 diabetes patients, all four CD4+ subsets carried TCRB CDR3s that were moderately but significantly shorter.

The sequenced material came from naive CD4+ T cells from blood. All receptors derive from a young man with type 1 diabetes.

V and J are TRBV21-1 and TRBJ2-5; the table's TRBD2 call for D was not verified on the DNA. TRBV21-1 is deemed a pseudogene. This CDR3 contains 16 residues. Written as DNA, the CDR3 is TGTGCCAGCAGCCCCCTCGCGGGAGCAATCCAAGAGACCCAGTACTTC. Its translation is CASSPLAGAIQETQYF.

The table lists this clone with a few counts. The rearrangement links TRBV5-4 to TRBJ2-7; 8 nucleotides agree with TRBD1. The J segment lost 6 bases and the V segment lost 0 bases, leaving 11 bases of the junction unmatched. Germline V gene lookup returns CDR1 SGHNT and CDR2 YYREEE (reference sequence). This CDR3 contains 16 residues. The CDR3 DNA follows: TGTGCCAGCAGCTTGGGCGGGACAGGTCGCACATTCGAGCAGTACTTC. Protein product: CASSLGGTGRTFEQYF.

There are a few counts of this clone. Other DNA sequences in the same sample also yield this CDR3. This chain joins TRBV29-1 and TRBJ2-3; 7 bases are shared with TRBD2. This CDR3 region has 13 residues. Germline V gives CDR1 SQVTM, CDR2 ANQGSEA. The V segment lost 6 bases and the J segment 2 bases; nucleotides outside the gene matches: 5. This CDR3 reads CSVGLPLTDTQYF. In DNA form, the CDR3 reads TGCAGCGTGGGACTACCTCTCACAGATACGCAGTATTTT.

This clone has just a few counts. V and J are TRBV28 and TRBJ2-7; D is perhaps TRBD2 (6 bases). This CDR3 contains 16 residues. Trimming cost V 5 bases and J 3 bases, with 20 bases left between them. Germline CDR1 MDHEN, CDR2 SYDVKM. This CDR3 is CASSTPAGGSNYEQYF. CDR3 in DNA: TGTGCCAGCAGTACCCCCGCCGGGGGAAGTAACTACGAGCAGTACTTC.

This clone was detected only a few times. This chain links TRBV29-1 with TRBJ1-2, with D unresolved. The V end lost 5 bases, the J end lost 4 bases, and 8 bases lay between the germline ends. Germline V lookup: CDR1 SQVTM, CDR2 ANQGSEA. The CDR3 length is 11 residues. Written as DNA, the CDR3 is TGCAGCGTTCTAGGCCCCTATGGCTACACCTTC. Its translation is CSVLGPYGYTF.

V usage is TRBV5-4 and J usage is TRBJ1-3, with TRBD1 matching 7 bases. Per germline, CDR1 SGHNT and CDR2 YYREEE (reference sequence). V lost 5 bases and J lost 2; bases outside the gene matches: 7. The CDR3 loop spans 15 amino acids. This chain's CDR3 is CASSPGTETGNTIYF. CDR3 bases: TGTGCCAGCAGTCCCGGGACAGAAACTGGAAACACCATATATTTT.

J is TRBJ2-3 and V is TRBV5-4; 9 bases map to TRBD2. Germline-derived CDR1 and CDR2 are SGHNT and YYREEE (reference sequence). With 3 bases clipped from V and 4 bases from J, the junction kept 6 bases outside the gene matches. This CDR3 is built from 15 residues. The CDR3 DNA follows: TGTGCCAGCAGCTGGTCGGGACTAGCTGCAGATACGCAGTATTTT. It encodes CASSWSGLAADTQYF.

This clone appeared a few times. This chain joins TRBV15 and TRBJ2-1, with 9 bases fitting TRBD2. V dropped 0 bases and J dropped 6; count of bases not matched to a gene: 9. Germline values: CDR1 LNHNV, CDR2 YYDKDF (reference sequence). This CDR3 has 17 residues. CDR3 DNA sequence: TGTGCCACCAGCAGAGATATGGGACTAGCTGGGGGCAATGAGCAGTTCTTC. Amino acid sequence: CATSRDMGLAGGNEQFF.

This clone has just a few counts. The chain joins TRBV19 to TRBJ2-7; no definite D call. The CDR3 length is 14 residues. The germline V gene encodes CDR1 LNHDA and CDR2 SQIVND (reference sequence). Trimming took 3 bases from V and 3 from J, leaving 12 bases between them. The CDR3 here is CASSIEPASYEQYF. CDR3 nucleotide sequence: TGTGCCAGTAGTATCGAGCCCGCGAGCTACGAGCAGTACTTC. Complete variable domain (other parts from reference TRBV19 and TRBJ2-7): DGGITQSPKYLFRKEGQNVTLSCEQNLNHDAMYWYRQDPGQGLRLIYYSQIVNDFQKGDIAEGYSVSREKKESFPLTVTSAQKNPTAFYLCASSIEPASYEQYFGPGTRLTVT.

V and J are TRBV28 and TRBJ2-7; TRBD1 might be the D (5 bases). Trimming pared 6 bases from V and 1 base from J, leaving 19 bases between. This CDR3 region has 16 residues. Germline V lookup: CDR1 MDHEN, CDR2 SYDVKM. The CDR3 DNA reads TGTGCCAGCAGCGTTGCGGCGGCAGGGTCTTCCTACGAGCAGTACTTC. This gives the protein CASSVAAAGSSYEQYF. Combining the CDR3 with reference TRBV28 and TRBJ2-7 gives the whole variable domain DVKVTQSSRYLVKRTGEKVFLECVQDMDHENMFWYRQDPGLGLRLIYFSYDVKMKEKGDIPEGYSVSREKKERFSLILESASTNQTSMYLCASSVAAAGSSYEQYFGPGTRLTVT.